Below, 30 T cell receptor beta chains from the same sample are listed, as sequenced in a study of T cell repertoires in cytomegalovirus infection. TCRdb re-called the reads through MiXCR, storing one row per CDR3 protein. In the table there are about 300,000 distinct CDR3 sequences, under 30% of which are singletons. Material for sequencing was PBMCs. The receptors come from a human donor in good health (CMV status not recorded). Some clones in this sample may be carry-over from other donors' samples.

This clonotype occurred a few times. The CDR3 region has the DNA TGCAGTGCTAGGGGCCTCCGGGACAGGACGAACACCGGGGAGCTGTTTTTT. This gives the protein CSARGLRDRTNTGELFF. This chain links TRBV20-1 with TRBJ2-2, with 8 bases lining up with TRBD1. This CDR3 spans 17 amino acids. Germline trimming cut 3 bases from V and 0 bases from J; bases unmatched to any gene: 9. CDR1 and CDR2 (germline): DFQATT, SNEGSKA (reference sequence).

J is TRBJ2-5 and V is TRBV29-1; the D is unclear. V was cut by 4 bases and J by 0 bases, with 18 bases left in between. Germline V gives CDR1 SQVTM, CDR2 ANQGSEA. The CDR3 loop spans 16 amino acids. CDR3 bases: TGCAGCGTTGCACCCACTCTCCCGGTGGACCAAGAGACCCAGTACTTC. Its protein product is CSVAPTLPVDQETQYF.

The chain employs TRBV7-3 and TRBJ2-1; 7 nucleotides align to TRBD1. V lost 4 bases and J lost 8; bases outside the gene matches: 11. Germline V gives CDR1 SGHTA, CDR2 FQGTGA. This CDR3 has 15 amino acids. CDR3 loop: CASSSHRGQGYEQFF. CDR3 bases: TGTGCCAGCAGCTCCCACAGGGGCCAAGGCTATGAGCAGTTCTTC. Combining the CDR3 with reference TRBV7-3 and TRBJ2-1 gives the whole variable domain GAGVSQTPSNKVTEKGKYVELRCDPISGHTALYWYRQSLGQGPEFLIYFQGTGAADDSGLPNDRFFAVRPEGSVSTLKIQRTERGDSAVYLCASSSHRGQGYEQFFGPGTRLTVL.

This clonotype was seen only once. This chain links TRBV5-1 with TRBJ2-1, with 7 positions matching TRBD2. Trimming removed 5 bases from V and 9 bases from J; junction bases left unmatched: 11. This CDR3 region has 14 residues. CDR1 is SGHRS, CDR2 YFSETQ, per germline. The CDR3 loop reads CASSPGTIFSEQFF. The CDR3 nucleotides are TGCGCCAGCAGTCCCGGGACTATTTTCAGTGAGCAGTTCTTC.

Only a few counts were recorded for this clonotype. The J gene is TRBJ1-2, the V gene TRBV7-9; a possible D gene is TRBD1 (6 bases). Trimming left V 5 bases short and J 8 bases short, with 21 bases between. The CDR3 extends over 15 amino acids. Germline CDR1 SEHNR, CDR2 FQNEAQ (reference sequence). CDR3 sequence (DNA): TGTGCCAGCAGCACTTTTGACAGGCTTGGAGACGGCTACACCTTC. This encodes CASSTFDRLGDGYTF.

This rearrangement joins TRBV7-6 to TRBJ2-1; D ambiguous. Germline CDR1 reads SGHVS; CDR2 reads FNYEAQ. This CDR3 comprises 15 residues. Trimming left V 6 bases short and J 3 bases short, with 15 bases between. The CDR3 is CASSPYQSNYNEQFF. The CDR3, as DNA: TGTGCCAGCAGTCCGTACCAGTCAAACTACAATGAGCAGTTCTTC.

This clonotype was observed once. The junction departs from the called germline gene at one end, perhaps through a read error. CDR3: CASSINEKSYDEQFF. The CDR3, as DNA: TGTGCCAGCAGCATTAACGAAAAGTCCTACGATGAGCAGTTCTTC. The chain uses TRBV11-3 and TRBJ2-1; unclear D gene. Germline loops: CDR1 SGHNT, CDR2 YENEEA. The CDR3 runs to 15 residues.

This clonotype was counted between two and nine times. The chain couples TRBV19 to TRBJ2-1; no clear D gene. Germline CDR1 and CDR2: LNHDA and SQIVND (reference sequence). This CDR3 region has 13 residues. V gave up 6 bases and J gave up 10 bases, with 16 bases separating them. The CDR3 loop is CASRAPPLVEQFF. In nucleotides, the CDR3 is TGTGCCAGTAGAGCCCCGCCCCTTGTGGAGCAGTTCTTC.

The chain has TRBV25-1 and TRBJ2-5; no reliable D call. Germline V lookup: CDR1 MGHDK, CDR2 SYGVNS. The CDR3 loop spans 13 amino acids. With 0 bases removed from V and 1 base from J, the gap between germline ends came to 3 bases. CDR3 amino acids: CASSEYGQETQYF. The CDR3 nucleotides are TGTGCCAGCAGTGAATATGGCCAAGAGACCCAGTACTTC.

CDR3 residues: CASISGPRQPQHF. The CDR3 DNA is TGTGCCAGCATCTCGGGCCCTCGTCAGCCCCAGCATTTT. The rearrangement joins TRBV6-2 or TRBV6-3 to TRBJ1-5; D unresolved. Germline lookup yields CDR1 MNHEY and CDR2 SVGEGT. The CDR3 is made up of 13 amino acids. V lost 7 bases to trimming and J lost 6 bases, with 13 bases between them.

Only a few counts were recorded for this clonotype. The V gene is TRBV7-6, the J gene TRBJ1-6, with unresolved D. V lost 0 bases to trimming and J lost 8 bases, with 5 bases between them. The CDR3 extends over 13 amino acids. Per germline, CDR1 SGHVS and CDR2 FNYEAQ. CDR3 protein: CASSLAEDSPLHF. Here the CDR3 DNA reads TGTGCCAGCAGCTTAGCCGAGGATTCACCCCTCCACTTT. Combining the CDR3 with reference TRBV7-6 and TRBJ1-6 gives the whole variable domain GAGVSQSPRYKVTKRGQDVALRCDPISGHVSLYWYRQALGQGPEFLTYFNYEAQQDKSGLPNDRFSAERPEGSISTLTIQRTEQRDSAMYRCASSLAEDSPLHFGNGTRLTVT.

The gene calls are TRBV27 and TRBJ1-5, with 7 bases matching TRBD1. Germline CDR1 and CDR2: MNHEY and SMNVEV (reference sequence). CDR3 size: 15 residues. The V and J ends lost 2 bases and 6 bases, in that order; junction bases with no gene match: 7. The CDR3 here is CASSLRRQGGQPQHF. DNA for the CDR3: TGTGCCAGCAGTTTAAGACGGCAGGGGGGTCAGCCCCAGCATTTT.

This clonotype was observed a handful of times. The chain recombines TRBV7-2 with TRBJ2-1, with 8 nucleotides matching TRBD2. Germline V CDR1 and CDR2: SGHTA, FQGNSA. The V segment lost 1 base and the J segment 0 bases; nucleotides outside the gene matches: 5. This CDR3 region has 17 residues. The CDR3 sequence is CASSLVGGRSSYNEQFF. CDR3 bases: TGTGCCAGCAGCTTAGTAGGCGGGAGGAGCTCCTACAATGAGCAGTTCTTC.

In this sample, this clonotype turned up many times. The V call is TRBV7-2, the J call TRBJ2-1; 13 bases line up with TRBD2. Per germline, CDR1 SGHTA and CDR2 FQGNSA. The CDR3 extends over 16 amino acids. Trimming at V came to 5 bases and at J to 9 bases, leaving 10 bases not matched to a gene. The CDR3 nucleotides are TGTGCCAGCAGCGCCACCGGGACTAGCGGGATGGGTGAGCAGTTCTTC. Translated, it gives CASSATGTSGMGEQFF.

The V and J genes are TRBV23-1 and TRBJ2-5; D gene ambiguous. TRBV23-1 is an ORF; its function is uncertain. V was shortened by 10 bases and J by 1 base, with 10 bases between the two germline ends. The CDR3 spans 12 residues. The CDR3 DNA sequence: TGCGCCACCAGACACGGCCAAGAGACCCAGTACTTC. It encodes CATRHGQETQYF.

The J gene is TRBJ1-1, the V gene TRBV11-2; the D is unclear. Germline assignment: CDR1 SGHAT and CDR2 FQNNGV. The CDR3 totals 13 residues. V was shortened by 3 bases and J by 4 bases, with 9 bases between the two germline ends. The CDR3 is CASSLMGSTEAFF. CDR3 nucleotides: TGTGCCAGCAGCTTGATGGGGAGCACTGAAGCTTTCTTT.

The CDR3 DNA sequence: TGTGCCAGTAGTATAATGGACGTCAGAGGCTACACCTTC. Protein sequence: CASSIMDVRGYTF. J is TRBJ1-2 and V is TRBV19; no firm D call. The V end lost 2 bases, the J end lost 8 bases, and 12 bases lay between the germline ends. The length of the CDR3 is 13 residues. Germline CDR1 LNHDA, CDR2 SQIVND (reference sequence).

This chain links TRBV11-2 with TRBJ2-3, with TRBD1 identical over 8 bases. With V trimmed by 2 bases and J by 5 bases, 3 bases remained unmatched. This CDR3 has 14 residues. Germline V lookup: CDR1 SGHAT, CDR2 FQNNGV. The CDR3 is CASSLPGQGDTQYF. The CDR3 DNA is TGTGCCAGCAGCTTACCCGGACAGGGAGATACGCAGTATTTT.

Worth noting for this clonotype: This may be a read error: a much more frequent sequence differs by one nucleotide. This chain connects TRBV10-3 to TRBJ1-2, with D tentatively TRBD1 (5 bases). Germline CDR1 reads ENHRY; CDR2 reads SYGVKD. CDR3 size: 15 residues. V was shortened by 5 bases and J by 5 bases, with 18 bases between the two germline ends. CDR3 sequence reads: CAISLNIGDTYGYTF. For the CDR3, the DNA is TGTGCCATCAGTCTAAATATAGGGGATACTTATGGCTACACCTTC.

This clonotype was found many times. The chain joins TRBV7-8 to TRBJ2-7; D unclear. Trimming left V 0 bases short and J 13 bases short, with 13 bases between. Germline lookup yields CDR1 SGHVS and CDR2 FQNEAQ. The length of the CDR3 is 12 residues. The DNA of the CDR3 is TGTGCCAGCAGCTTAGCAGACGGATTCCCATACTTC. It is translated as CASSLADGFPYF.

This clonotype was counted a single time. The rearrangement links TRBV12-3 or TRBV12-4 to TRBJ2-1; weak D call: TRBD1 (5 bases). Trimming pared 1 base from V and 2 bases from J, leaving 9 bases between. The CDR3 sequence is 15 residues long. The CDR3: CASSLGQNTYNEQFF. The CDR3 nucleotides are TGTGCCAGCAGTTTAGGACAGAACACCTACAATGAGCAGTTCTTC.

Here the CDR3 DNA reads TGTGCCAGCAGTTTGTCCTTTGGACAGGGCGGTGAGCAGTTCTTC. This encodes CASSLSFGQGGEQFF. This chain joins TRBV27 and TRBJ2-1, with TRBD1 matching over 8 bases. Germline CDR1 reads MNHEY; CDR2 reads SMNVEV (reference sequence). CDR3 length: 15 amino acids. V gave up 3 bases and J gave up 9 bases; unmatched junction bases: 10.

Many counts were recorded for this clonotype. The chain uses TRBV7-2 and TRBJ2-7; D might be TRBD2 (5 bases). Germline V gene sequence: CDR1 SGHTA, CDR2 FQGNSA. The CDR3 consists of 12 residues. Trimming pared 6 bases from V and 4 bases from J, leaving 10 bases between. The CDR3 here is CASRLPGYEQYF. The CDR3 region has the DNA TGTGCCAGCAGACTGCCGGGATACGAGCAGTACTTC.

As for this clonotype: The junction departs from the called germline gene at one end, perhaps through a read error. This sequence joins TRBV6-6 and TRBJ1-2; D is unclear. The CDR3 spans 15 residues. The germline CDR1 and CDR2 sequences are MNHNY and SVGAGI (reference sequence). The CDR3 reads CASSYSVGRTSLLAF. CDR3 sequence (DNA): TGTGCCAGCAGTTACTCGGTCGGTAGGACCTCCCTTCTTGCCTTC.

Ten or more counts support this clonotype. This rearrangement joins TRBV19 to TRBJ1-5; D not resolved. The V end lost 3 bases, the J end lost 1 base, and 10 bases lay between the germline ends. The CDR3 totals 15 residues. The V gene's germline CDR1 is LNHDA and CDR2 SQIVND (reference sequence). The CDR3 region is CASSMFRGSNQPQHF. CDR3 DNA: TGTGCCAGTAGTATGTTCCGTGGGAGCAATCAGCCCCAGCATTTT.

The V gene is TRBV6-2 or TRBV6-3, the J gene TRBJ2-3, with 16 bases aligning to TRBD2. This CDR3 has 20 residues. Germline V gene sequence: CDR1 MNHEY, CDR2 SVGEGT. After removal of 6 bases from V and 7 bases from J, the junction contained 19 bases not matched to a gene. The CDR3 reads CASRPRGTSGGAMGLNTQYF. For the CDR3, the DNA is TGTGCCAGCAGACCCCGTGGGACTAGCGGGGGGGCCATGGGTTTAAATACGCAGTATTTT.

This clonotype has a handful of counts. This chain links TRBV6-2 or TRBV6-3 with TRBJ1-1; maybe TRBD1 (6 bases). This CDR3 has 15 residues. The V end was cut by 4 bases, the J end by 0 bases, with 12 bases between. Germline V gene data show CDR1 as MNHEY and CDR2 as SVGEGT. The chain's CDR3 is CASSSDRYLNTEAFF. CDR3 nucleotides: TGTGCCAGCAGTTCGGACAGATATCTGAACACTGAAGCTTTCTTT.

The chain uses TRBV9 and TRBJ1-1, with D perhaps matching TRBD1 (6 bases). The germline gives CDR1 SGDLS, CDR2 YYNGEE. Trimming stripped 4 bases from V and 2 bases from J, with 24 bases between. The CDR3 covers 18 residues. The CDR3 region has the DNA TGTGCCAGCAGCAGGGGGGGGGGGGCAGGGGCCCTAAACACTGAAGCTTTCTTT. Its protein is CASSRGGGAGALNTEAFF.

The chain has TRBV12-3 or TRBV12-4 and TRBJ1-1, with a tentative D call TRBD1 (5 bases). The germline V and J ends were trimmed by 4 bases and 7 bases, with 16 bases remaining between them. This CDR3 region has 14 residues. As DNA, the CDR3 is TGTGCCAGCAGTTCAACCCGGGGGATCCTTGAAGCTTTCTTT. Translated, it gives CASSSTRGILEAFF.

The chain is built from TRBV28 and TRBJ2-5, with D hard to call. Germline CDR1 and CDR2: MDHEN and SYDVKM. V was clipped by 3 bases and J by 7 bases, with 12 bases between them. There are 13 residues in the CDR3. CDR3 nucleotides: TGTGCCAGCAGTTTTGAAGGGTCGGGGACCCAGTACTTC. It yields the protein CASSFEGSGTQYF. The variable domain in full, completed from reference TRBV28 and TRBJ2-5, reads DVKVTQSSRYLVKRTGEKVFLECVQDMDHENMFWYRQDPGLGLRLIYFSYDVKMKEKGDIPEGYSVSREKKERFSLILESASTNQTSMYLCASSFEGSGTQYFGPGTRLLVL.